Below, 9 T cell receptor beta chains from the same sample are listed, as sequenced in a study of blood T cell repertoires in COVID-19. Here immunoSEQ multiplex PCR was the method, and the copy in TCRdb shows in-frame clones only, minus some. The profile shows roughly 340,000 clones, approximately 89% of them singletons. Sequenced: peripheral blood. These TCRs come from a woman aged 18-29 years who had recovered from COVID-19.

The chain links TRBV19 to TRBJ2-1, with TRBD2 identical over 10 bases. J was trimmed by 1 base and V by 2 bases; bases with no gene match: 8. Germline V gives CDR1 LNHDA, CDR2 SQIVND (reference sequence). CDR3 length equals 18 residues. The CDR3 nucleotides read TGTGCCAGTAGTATACAGGGAGCGGGAGGGCCATCCTACAATGAGCAGTTCTTC. Protein product: CASSIQGAGGPSYNEQFF.

This clone was found once. A junction boundary mismatches the germline segment, possibly from a read error. The V call is TRBV29-1, the J call TRBJ1-2; D remains unclear. Germline loops: CDR1 SQVTM, CDR2 ANQGSEA. The CDR3 is made up of 11 amino acids. The CDR3 coding sequence is TGCAGCGTCGAAGGTCTTGATGGCTACACCTTC. Translating it yields CSVEGLDGYTF.

This sequence joins TRBV10-3 and TRBJ1-4; D may be TRBD1 (5 bases). Germline V gene data show CDR1 as ENHRY and CDR2 as SYGVKD. This CDR3 contains 15 residues. With 3 bases removed from V and 0 bases from J, the gap between germline ends came to 8 bases. The CDR3 DNA reads as TGTGCCATCAGTGACCCGACAGCAACTAATGAAAAACTGTTTTTT. Residues: CAISDPTATNEKLFF.

The V gene is TRBV5-6, the J gene TRBJ2-7; D may be TRBD2 (6 bases). Trimming shortened V by 0 bases and J by 0 bases, and 13 bases separated the two germline ends. Per the germline V gene, CDR1 is SGHDT and CDR2 is YYEEEE. This CDR3 has 16 residues. The CDR3 DNA follows: TGTGCCAGCAGCTTGGCCTCGGGACTTCTCTCCTACGAGCAGTACGTC. Translation: CASSLASGLLSYEQYV.

The chain employs TRBV30 and TRBJ2-5; no reliable D call. Germline CDR1 is GTSNPN and CDR2 is SVGIG (reference sequence). The V gene lost 4 bases and the J gene lost 2 bases, with 8 bases spanning the gap. The CDR3 totals 12 residues. The DNA of the CDR3 is TGTGCCTGGACGCGCACTCAAGAGACCCAGTACTTC. It specifies CAWTRTQETQYF. The full variable domain, in which reference TRBV30 and TRBJ2-5 provide the parts outside the CDR3, is SQTIHQWPATLVQPVGSPLSLECTVEGTSNPNLYWYRQAAGRGLQLLFYSVGIGQISSEVPQNLSASRPQDRQFILSSKKLLLSDSGFYLCAWTRTQETQYFGPGTRLLVL.

The chain uses TRBV5-1 and TRBJ1-2; maybe TRBD1 (5 bases). V lost 7 bases, J lost 5 bases, and 12 bases lay in between. Per the germline V gene, CDR1 is SGHRS and CDR2 is YFSETQ. This CDR3 is 12 amino acids long. This CDR3 is CASRVGGYGYTF. Written as DNA, the CDR3 is TGCGCCAGCCGCGTCGGGGGGTATGGCTACACCTTC.

V usage is TRBV5-8 and J usage is TRBJ2-1; 7 nucleotides line up with TRBD1. V dropped 4 bases and J dropped 15; count of bases not matched to a gene: 16. Germline values: CDR1 SGHTS, CDR2 YDEGEE. This CDR3 region has 14 residues. The CDR3 DNA follows: TGTGCCAGCAGCACACTCTGGGTCAGGGACAGCGGGTTCTTC. It is translated as CASSTLWVRDSGFF.

This chain uses TRBV11-3 with TRBJ2-3; 7 bases are shared with TRBD2. The CDR3 contains 13 residues. J lost 7 bases, V lost 6 bases, and 7 bases had no gene match. Germline values: CDR1 SGHNT, CDR2 YENEEA. The CDR3, as DNA: TGTGCCAGCAGGGGACCTAGCGGACATACGCAGTATTTT. It is translated as CASRGPSGHTQYF.

The V and J genes are TRBV6-2 or TRBV6-3 and TRBJ2-1, with 7 bases aligning to TRBD2. The germline V gene has CDR1 MNHEY and CDR2 SVGEGT. J gave up 4 bases and V 4 bases, and 7 bases lay outside the gene matches. This CDR3 contains 15 residues. CDR3: CASSFSGAPYNEQFF. CDR3 nucleotide sequence: TGTGCCAGCAGTTTCAGCGGGGCCCCATACAATGAGCAGTTCTTC.